A single sample is the source of the 22 T cell receptor beta chains below, sequenced in a study of cytomegalovirus exposure and HLA in healthy donors. Repertoires were generated with immunoSEQ multiplex PCR, while TCRdb's copy carries only in-frame clones and drops some. The table includes about 73,000 clones, approximately 96% detected once. Sample: PBMCs. All receptors derive from a man between 18 and 35 years old in good health and CMV-seronegative.

J is TRBJ1-3 and V is TRBV25-1; D unresolved. Per the germline V gene, CDR1 is MGHDK and CDR2 is SYGVNS. This CDR3 spans 16 amino acids. The V end was cut by 1 base, the J end by 0 bases, with 10 bases between. The CDR3, as DNA: TGTGCCAGCAGTGAATTCGTCGGGGACTCTGGAAACACCATATATTTT. Residues: CASSEFVGDSGNTIYF.

J is TRBJ2-5 and V is TRBV29-1; D is possibly TRBD1 (5 bases). Germline V gives CDR1 SQVTM, CDR2 ANQGSEA. With 4 bases removed from V and 7 bases from J, the gap between germline ends came to 13 bases. The CDR3 is made up of 12 amino acids. The CDR3 region is CSVVAGSGTQYF. DNA of the CDR3: TGCAGCGTTGTGGCAGGGTCGGGGACCCAGTACTTC.

The V and J genes are TRBV18 and TRBJ1-3; maybe TRBD1 (5 bases). There are 13 residues in the CDR3. The germline V gene encodes CDR1 KGHSH and CDR2 LQKENI. Trimming took 6 bases from V and 10 from J, leaving 16 bases between them. The CDR3 nucleotides are TGTGCCAGCTCTCCGAACTCAGACAGTACCATATATTTT. The encoded protein is CASSPNSDSTIYF.

The chain uses TRBV28 and TRBJ1-1; 7 nucleotides match TRBD1. This CDR3 spans 16 amino acids. J lost 4 bases, V lost 4 bases, and 12 bases had no gene match. Germline V CDR1 and CDR2: MDHEN, SYDVKM. The CDR3 region is CASSSKTGFVVTEAFF. CDR3 nucleotide sequence: TGTGCCAGCAGTTCAAAGACAGGGTTCGTCGTCACTGAAGCTTTCTTT.

The V call is TRBV7-3, the J call TRBJ2-1; no definite D call. Germline loops: CDR1 SGHTA, CDR2 FQGTGA. CDR3 length equals 13 residues. The V end lost 4 bases, the J end lost 9 bases, and 13 bases lay between the germline ends. CDR3 nucleotide sequence: TGTGCCAGCAGCTCTACCGGGTTAACTGAGCAGTTCTTC. As protein: CASSSTGLTEQFF.

J is TRBJ1-1 and V is TRBV7-2; 8 positions match TRBD1. The CDR3 loop spans 17 amino acids. Germline CDR1 is SGHTA and CDR2 is FQGNSA. V lost 2 bases to trimming and J lost 0 bases; unmatched junction nucleotides: 8. The CDR3, as DNA: TGTGCCAGCAGCTTAATCGGCGACAGGGGAATGAACACTGAAGCTTTCTTT. Its protein is CASSLIGDRGMNTEAFF.

V and J are TRBV19 and TRBJ1-1, with D unresolved. The CDR3 sequence is 15 residues long. Per the germline V gene, CDR1 is LNHDA and CDR2 is SQIVND (reference sequence). Trimming took 5 bases from V and 2 from J, leaving 15 bases between them. The CDR3 DNA follows: TGTGCCAGTAGTCTTGGGCAGGCCTTCAACACTGAAGCTTTCTTT. It is translated as CASSLGQAFNTEAFF.

The genes are TRBV25-1 and TRBJ2-7; D possibly corresponds to TRBD1 (6 bases). CDR3 length: 17 residues. Germline assignment: CDR1 MGHDK and CDR2 SYGVNS. Trimming cost V 5 bases and J 3 bases, with 23 bases left between them. The CDR3, as DNA: TGTGCCAGCAGTTCCGAACCCCCACAGGGAAAGTACTACGAGCAGTACTTC. It is translated as CASSSEPPQGKYYEQYF.

The CDR3 sequence is CASSQAILSRGISTDTQYF. CDR3 DNA sequence: TGTGCCAGCAGCCAAGCTATTCTCTCGCGGGGGATTAGCACAGATACGCAGTATTTT. This sequence joins TRBV5-4 and TRBJ2-3, with TRBD2 matching 7 bases. V was pared by 4 bases and J by 0 bases, with 17 bases of the junction left unmatched. CDR1 and CDR2 from the germline V gene are SGHNT and YYREEE (reference sequence). The CDR3 extends over 19 amino acids.

The chain recombines TRBV7-2 with TRBJ1-4; 7 nucleotides align to TRBD1. Losses at the gene ends were 5 bases for V and 3 bases for J; bases not matched to a gene: 6. The CDR3 is 15 amino acids. From germline, CDR1 is SGHTA and CDR2 FQGNSA. This CDR3 is CASSTNQGANEKLFF. CDR3 DNA sequence: TGTGCCAGCAGCACTAACCAGGGGGCTAATGAAAAACTGTTTTTT. The variable domain in full, with the rest retrieved from reference TRBV7-2 and TRBJ1-4, is GAGVSQSPSNKVTEKGKDVELRCDPISGHTALYWYRQSLGQGLEFLIYFQGNSAPDKSGLPSDRFSAERTGGSVSTLTIQRTQQEDSAVYLCASSTNQGANEKLFFGSGTQLSVL.

The V call is TRBV6-5, the J call TRBJ1-1; 8 bases agree with TRBD1. Germline-derived CDR1 and CDR2 are MNHEY and SVGAGI. After removal of 6 bases from V and 4 bases from J, the junction contained 10 bases not matched to a gene. The CDR3 is 15 amino acids. CDR3 amino acids: CASRAPGQGSTEAFF. The CDR3 DNA reads as TGTGCCAGCAGAGCTCCAGGACAGGGATCCACTGAAGCTTTCTTT.

The chain recombines TRBV27 with TRBJ1-1; the D is unclear. The V and J ends lost 5 bases and 0 bases respectively, with 13 bases between them. CDR3 length: 15 residues. CDR1 MNHEY and CDR2 SMNVEV come from the germline V gene (reference sequence). The CDR3 protein is CASSTRGNMNTEAFF. DNA of the CDR3: TGTGCCAGCAGTACCCGTGGCAACATGAACACTGAAGCTTTCTTT.

The J gene is TRBJ1-2, the V gene TRBV7-2, with 7 bases matching TRBD1. Germline CDR1 SGHTA, CDR2 FQGNSA. The CDR3 runs 16 residues. V was pared by 1 base and J by 1 base, with 6 bases of the junction left unmatched. CDR3 nucleotides: TGTGCCAGCAGCTTAGGGACAGGACCCCGTAACTATGGCTACACCTTC. It specifies CASSLGTGPRNYGYTF.

V is TRBV6-5 and J is TRBJ2-1; TRBD1 aligns across 7 bases. CDR3 length equals 16 residues. The V segment lost 4 bases and the J segment 4 bases; nucleotides outside the gene matches: 10. Germline CDR1 and CDR2: MNHEY and SVGAGI. The CDR3 is CASSSEQGLAYNEQFF. The DNA for the CDR3 is TGTGCCAGCAGTTCCGAACAGGGGTTAGCATACAATGAGCAGTTCTTC.

This chain links TRBV7-2 with TRBJ1-2; D is unclear. In germline, CDR1 is SGHTA, CDR2 FQGNSA. The CDR3 has 16 amino acids. Trimming took 0 bases from V and 4 from J, leaving 15 bases between them. The CDR3 reads CASSLAVSPESYGYTF. The CDR3 DNA reads TGTGCCAGCAGCTTAGCGGTTAGCCCCGAGAGCTATGGCTACACCTTC. Full variable domain (rest looked up from reference TRBV7-2 and TRBJ1-2): GAGVSQSPSNKVTEKGKDVELRCDPISGHTALYWYRQSLGQGLEFLIYFQGNSAPDKSGLPSDRFSAERTGGSVSTLTIQRTQQEDSAVYLCASSLAVSPESYGYTFGSGTRLTVV.

CDR3 DNA sequence: TGTGCCAGCAGCCCAGGGACAGCTTCGCGGCCCCAGCATTTT. Encoded protein: CASSPGTASRPQHF. The chain has TRBV7-8 and TRBJ1-5; TRBD1 aligns across 7 bases. The CDR3 sequence is 14 residues long. The V and J ends lost 5 bases and 9 bases, in that order; junction bases with no gene match: 10. The germline CDR1 and CDR2 sequences are SGHVS and FQNEAQ.

The chain uses TRBV18 and TRBJ1-4, with 7 nucleotides matching TRBD1. There are 14 residues in the CDR3. Unmatched junction bases numbered 3, after V lost 1 base and J lost 7 bases. Germline V gives CDR1 KGHSH, CDR2 LQKENI. The CDR3 nucleotides read TGTGCCAGCTCACCACAGGGGGCGGCTGAAAAACTGTTTTTT. It yields the protein CASSPQGAAEKLFF.

The count of this clone is one. This rearrangement joins TRBV6-1 to TRBJ1-1; D gene ambiguous. CDR1 is MNHNS and CDR2 is SASEGT in the germline V gene. This CDR3 comprises 10 residues. Trimming left V 1 base short and J 11 bases short, with 5 bases between. The chain's CDR3 is CASSEGLAFF. The CDR3 region has the DNA TGTGCCAGCAGTGAAGGTCTGGCTTTCTTT.

The V and J genes are TRBV19 and TRBJ2-3, with D maybe TRBD2 (7 bases). Trimming shortened V by 11 bases and J by 5 bases, and 17 bases separated the two germline ends. The CDR3 is made up of 13 amino acids. CDR1 is LNHDA and CDR2 is SQIVND in the germline V gene (reference sequence). The CDR3, as DNA: TGTGCCGGATCGGGGGGCCGGGAAGATACGCAGTATTTT. It translates to CAGSGGREDTQYF.

The chain couples TRBV19 to TRBJ1-5; D remains unclear. With 3 bases removed from V and 11 bases from J, the gap between germline ends came to 11 bases. Germline V gives CDR1 LNHDA, CDR2 SQIVND (reference sequence). CDR3 length equals 12 residues. CDR3 bases: TGTGCCAGTAGTATGCGGGAGTCCGCCCAGCATTTT. This sequence encodes CASSMRESAQHF.

V gene TRBV9 combines with J gene TRBJ1-2; D is possibly TRBD1 (5 bases). With 4 bases removed from V and 8 bases from J, the gap between germline ends came to 15 bases. The germline CDR1 and CDR2 sequences are SGDLS and YYNGEE. The CDR3 is 13 amino acids. CDR3 region: CASSIGQGRGYTF. The CDR3, as DNA: TGTGCCAGCAGCATTGGGCAGGGTCGCGGCTACACCTTC.

The chain has TRBV5-1 and TRBJ2-3, with 7 bases aligning to TRBD2. The CDR3 covers 16 residues. Germline CDR1 reads SGHRS; CDR2 reads YFSETQ. V was pared by 2 bases and J by 6 bases, with 12 bases of the junction left unmatched. The CDR3 nucleotides read TGCGCCAGCAGCTTTGGATTAACGGGGGGAGGGGATACGCAGTATTTT. Translated, it gives CASSFGLTGGGDTQYF.